This T cell receptor (beta chain) was obtained from a study of cytomegalovirus exposure and HLA in healthy donors (dated by TCRdb to 2017 to 2019). With regard to the full study: An earlier analysis of approximately 590 of the donors reported roughly 270 Gb of sequence data and some 120 million unique TCR beta sequences from roughly 200 million T cells. About 310 gigabases of sequencing data and approximately 85 million unique TCR sequences were included in an early release covering roughly 600 HLA-typed donors. Of the roughly 400 genotyped donors, 65% to 90% were placed in the genetic ancestry cluster associated with self-reported Caucasian donors. The study was designed to test whether signatures of past pathogen exposure could be identified by cataloging public T cell receptors. The study used immunosequencing to profile the T cell repertoires of 670 or so subjects and linked those repertoires to cytomegalovirus serostatus. A separate validation cohort of more than 100 different subjects was used in addition to the roughly 670-subject first cohort. The study combined high-throughput TCR immunosequencing, statistical association of individual TCRs with disease status, and machine learning to predict cytomegalovirus infection status. To study patterns of TCR occurrence, a later analysis re-analyzed previously published TCR beta repertoires from several hundred donors and added high-resolution HLA genotyping. Rather than using new phenotypic data, the later analysis identified candidate immune exposures from TCR beta sequences and from how often those sequences occurred across donors. To decide whether each TCR beta V gene segment behaved as functional or pseudogenic, an earlier analysis of some 540 of the donors relied on high-throughput TCR beta sequencing. Donor age, sex, ethnicity and CMV serostatus were collected together with the repertoire data. Genome-wide SNP genotypes for about 60% of the 666 donors were used in a later genetic analysis, which treated that subset as a discovery cohort. Every repertoire in the discovery cohort had been generated on one and the same sequencing platform. Both class I and class II loci were covered by HLA typing, at four-digit resolution. Typing coverage varied by locus: 629-630 donors for A, B, C, DRB1 and DQB1; approximately 500 for DQA1; around 570 for DPA1; approximately 450 for DPB1. Roughly 5 DR-DQ haplotypes were handled as single units for association and clustering, since linkage in the cohort was strong. On average, approximately 250,000 unique TCR beta nucleotide sequences were sequenced per donor among 398 genotyped donors of the cohort, with roughly 18% of those sequences being non-productive.

The library was made by the immunoSEQ multiplex PCR assay. A mixture of 60 forward primers for TCR Vbeta segments and 13 reverse primers for TCR Jbeta segments was used in the multiplex PCR. The CDR3 region of rearranged TCR beta genes was amplified from genomic DNA with a multiplex PCR assay. The amplified TCR beta libraries were sequenced on the Illumina HiSeq System as 87-base-pair reads. The paper's processing steps were these. A later analysis counted approximately 76 million unique TCR beta chains across the 600 to 850 repertoires, and some 11 million of these chains were shared by at least two donors. Raw reads were error-corrected and collapsed into unique sequences with a nearest-neighbor algorithm that merged closely related sequences to remove PCR and sequencing errors. Alignment of CDR3 sequences to IMGT reference sequences was used to assign V, D and J gene segments. For a sequence to be retained, at least a six-nucleotide match to both a V gene segment and a J gene segment was required. A rearrangement was called productive if the CDR3 had no stop codons and remained in frame with V and J, and every other rearrangement was called non-productive. CDR3 was defined according to IMGT convention as the region running from the second conserved V-encoded cysteine to the conserved J-encoded phenylalanine. In an earlier analysis of roughly 580 of the donors, sequences lacking an unambiguous match to a single V gene segment were excluded. In an earlier analysis of a few hundred of the donors, a V segment was called functional when productive rearrangements were above 56.7%, and segregating when the standard deviation between donors exceeded 5%. To diagnose cytomegalovirus status from the catalog of TCR beta chain sequences, a statistical classification framework was built. A later analysis assigned V and J genes by comparing TCR nucleotide sequences with IMGT/GENE-DB human TR gene sequences. In a later analysis, CDR3 sequences and most-parsimonious VDJ recombination scenarios were assigned using the TCRdist pipeline. A later analysis defined each TCR beta chain by its CDR3 amino acid sequence plus V-gene family, and excluded reads lacking a unique V-gene family. In a later analysis, a few hundred highly shared, low-generation-probability nucleotide sequences were removed to address suspected cross-contamination and a sequencing artifact. A later analysis calculated a clonal expansion index for each public chain from normalized within-repertoire ranks of inferred template counts. Generation probabilities in a later analysis came from a VDJ recombination model fitted to out-of-frame rearrangements, and those results were checked against IGoR. In a later analysis, TCR-TCR, TCR-HLA and TCR-CMV co-occurrence was scored with hypergeometric tests, and a repertoire-size bias correction was applied to TCR pairs. In a later analysis, false discovery rates were estimated by permuting HLA or CMV assignments 20 times. In a later analysis, co-occurring TCRs were grouped using DBSCAN, and TCRdist sequence similarity was added for clustering within HLA-allele-positive subsets. Repertoires with fewer than 30,000 or more than 120,000 public chains were left out of co-occurrence clustering, as were about 5 repertoires with anomalous nucleotide sharing. Entries here come from immuneACCESS through TCRdb and include only in-frame sequences with V and J called. Some clones fail to appear in such tables; in the studies checked, an unresolved V gene covers under half of the shortfall, and the cause of the remainder is unknown. V, J and clone size are those of that table, while D and trimming were read from the DNA. The sample yields about 180,000 clones; around 81% were counted once. About 2.2% of the sample belongs to the ten largest clones.

Points the paper makes about the study in general: Cytomegalovirus status was reported to be diagnosed by the classifier with high specificity and sensitivity in both the original and validation cohorts. Most TCR sequences were seen in very few donors, while some public TCRs were found in many individuals. The study gave a list of about 150 TCR beta chains associated with cytomegalovirus. Compared with equally common non-associated chains, HLA-associated TCR beta chains in a later analysis were more clonally expanded and had lower generation probabilities. Presence/absence analyses assumed roughly uniform sequencing depth across donors, an assumption that may not hold. In a later genetic analysis, a missense DCLRE1C variant was associated with V-gene and J-gene trimming of TCR beta chains, and the association was replicated in an independent cohort. In vitro tests confirmed that a few of the cytomegalovirus-associated TCR beta chains recognize cytomegalovirus antigens. Correlated functional status among segregating V segments might reflect linkage disequilibrium, but an unknown experimental factor could not be ruled out. HLA typing was unavailable for some donors at each locus, so association tests used only the typed subset. In a later analysis, some 17,000 TCR beta sequences were associated with specific HLA alleles at a false discovery rate of 0.05. It was suggested by the authors that the approach could potentially be generalized to other disease states and immunological phenotypes. A further reported finding was that TCR beta sequences accurately predicted the HLA-A and HLA-B alleles for most subjects in the first cohort. The 87-base-pair reads could not distinguish some IMGT-functional V segments, including TRBV6-2 and TRBV6-3, so those segments were excluded. A later analysis found that most CMV-associated TCR beta chains appeared HLA-restricted, with HLA associations seemingly driven largely by CMV exposure. In an earlier analysis of more than 500 of the donors, most TCR beta V segments appeared in productive rearrangements about 90% or about 30% of the time, broadly matching IMGT annotations. Because counts were too low, roughly 18 rarely observed V segments, including chromosome 9 orphons, were left out of the earlier analysis of about 500 of the donors. Assigning TCR associations to individual alleles was difficult when HLA alleles, especially DR and DQ, strongly co-occurred. Only TCR beta chains were sequenced in this cohort, and the absence of alpha or paired-chain data limited detectable features. In a later analysis, several top co-occurrence clusters were reported to appear linked to parvovirus B19, influenza, CMV and Epstein-Barr virus. Compared with the roughly 720-donor mean, donors in an Asian-associated ancestry cluster had fewer N-insertions in productive TCRs, according to a later genetic analysis. A later analysis found that TCR association rates varied across HLA loci, with DRB1 alleles showing the most associated TCRs and HLA-C alleles the fewest. A cluster of highly shared sequence variants was judged likely to be a technical artifact of the sequencing pipeline. The only immune exposure information available for the cohort was CMV serostatus.

The cohort comprised some 700 healthy bone marrow donors. Cohort members were all nominally healthy when sampled, although unrecorded immune exposures were likely present. The donor was CMV seronegative and belonged to the group of several hundred seronegative cohort members. A peripheral blood sample was provided by each donor, and peripheral blood mononuclear cells were used for TCR beta sequencing. Genomic DNA extraction from the blood cell samples was performed with the Qiagen DNeasy Blood Extraction Kit. CDR1 SGDLS and CDR2 YYNGEE are derived from the germline V gene. From the cysteine up to the phenylalanine, the CDR3 has a length of 16 residues. Here the CDR3 DNA is all that survives: 48 bases in frame from base 1. Compared with germline, V lacks 2 bases and J lacks 0 bases; bases without a gene match: 2. Concerning this clone: Its antigen has not been determined. Base qualities were left out, and no much larger clone turns up one base away.

The rearrangement combines TRBV9 with TRBJ2-3, with 11 bases matching TRBD2. Material: PBMCs. The TCR was taken from a woman aged 30 to 39 in good health and CMV-seronegative. The sequence in DNA is TGTGCCAGCAGCGTTAGCGGGGGGGCAAGCACAGATACGCAGTATTTT. Its amino acids are CASSVSGGASTDTQYF.